Presented here are 32 T cell receptor beta chains from one specimen sequenced in a study of T-cell memory formation after mild COVID-19 (dated by TCRdb to the early 2020s). Library prep was done by 5' RACE. TCRdb shows the sequencer as Illumina NovaSeq 6000. TCRdb passed the public sequencing reads through fastp at Q25 and MiXCR, retaining productive beta sequences. Each entry merges the rows of one CDR3 protein and shows their most common DNA and genes. This sample gives roughly 300,000 distinct CDR3 sequences in total; around 8% of them show up just once. Of the sample, about 22% is held by the ten largest clones. Sequenced material: PBMCs or a T cell subset sorted from them (not recorded which). These receptors originate from a man between 18 and 35 years old who had mild COVID-19 (a few samples of this study predate the infection). The sample titles of this study are shuffled in the database, so cell type and time point are left out; the donor was told from shared clones.

The CDR3 is CASSQGVGANVLTF. The CDR3 DNA reads as TGTGCCAGCAGTCAGGGAGTTGGGGCCAACGTCCTGACTTTC. V gene TRBV13 combines with J gene TRBJ2-6; TRBD1 or TRBD2 may be the D gene (5 bases each). The CDR3 spans 14 residues. The germline V and J ends were trimmed by 6 bases and 3 bases, with 9 bases remaining between them. Looked up from germline, CDR1 is PRHDT and CDR2 is FYEKMQ (reference sequence).

This clonotype was observed a few times. This rearrangement joins TRBV10-3 to TRBJ2-2, with 7 bases that match TRBD1. V shed 10 bases and J 2 bases; nucleotides not matched to a gene: 7. Per germline, CDR1 ENHRY and CDR2 SYGVKD. The CDR3 runs 14 residues. Here the CDR3 DNA reads TGTGCCAGCCGTGACAGGGAAAACACCGGGGAGCTGTTTTTT. It translates to CASRDRENTGELFF.

This sequence joins TRBV3-1 and TRBJ2-2; D is perhaps TRBD2 (6 bases). Germline CDR1 LGHDT, CDR2 YNNKEL (reference sequence). The CDR3 is 14 residues long. V lost 3 bases and J 8 bases, leaving 13 bases between the germline ends. CDR3 coding DNA: TGTGCCAGCAGCCAGGCGGGGATTGTAGGGGAGCTGTTTTTT. This translates into CASSQAGIVGELFF. Full variable domain (rest looked up from reference TRBV3-1 and TRBJ2-2): DTAVSQTPKYLVTQMGNDKSIKCEQNLGHDTMYWYKQDSKKFLKIMFSYNNKELIINETVPNRFSPKSPDKAHLNLHINSLELGDSAVYFCASSQAGIVGELFFGEGSRLTVL.

This clonotype occurred a few times. The chain carries TRBV11-3 and TRBJ2-1; D perhaps matches TRBD2 (5 bases). Germline CDR1 reads SGHNT; CDR2 reads YENEEA. CDR3 length equals 11 residues. The ends were cut back, 1 base at V and 12 bases at J, with 7 bases in the middle. The CDR3 region has the DNA TGTGCCAGCAGCTTAGTGAGGGTGCAGTTCTTC. It specifies CASSLVRVQFF.

The sample holds a few counts of this clonotype. V and J are TRBV29-1 and TRBJ1-1, with D possibly matching TRBD1 (5 bases). The CDR3 contains 14 residues. Trimming pared 5 bases from V and 6 bases from J, leaving 19 bases between. Germline V gene sequence: CDR1 SQVTM, CDR2 ANQGSEA. As DNA, the CDR3 is TGCAGCGTTAAGCGCAGAACAGGTCGATCTGAAGCTTTCTTT. Translating gives CSVKRRTGRSEAFF. The full variable domain, completed using reference TRBV29-1 and TRBJ1-1, is SAVISQKPSRDICQRGTSLTIQCQVDSQVTMMFWYRQQPGQSLTLIATANQGSEATYESGFVIDKFPISRPNLTFSTLTVSNMSPEDSSIYLCSVKRRTGRSEAFFGQGTRLTVV.

Regarding this clonotype: A much larger clone is a single base away; this may be a read error. This chain joins TRBV20-1 and TRBJ2-4; TRBD2 matches 7 bases. In germline, CDR1 is DFQATT, CDR2 SNEGSKA (reference sequence). The V gene end was trimmed by 0 bases and the J gene end by 2 bases; junction bases not matched to a gene: 4. The CDR3 is made up of 15 amino acids. The CDR3 nucleotides read TGCAGTGCTAGAGACCCAGCGGGACCCAAAAACATTCAGTACTTC. Amino acids: CSARDPAGPKNIQYF.

In its sample, this clonotype was seen a few times. J is TRBJ2-1 and V is TRBV11-2; 15 positions agree with TRBD2. Per germline, CDR1 SGHAT and CDR2 FQNNGV. The CDR3 totals 15 residues. The V and J ends lost 4 bases and 9 bases, in that order; junction bases with no gene match: 4. CDR3 in amino acids: CASSWTSGGAGEQFF. Written as DNA, the CDR3 is TGTGCCAGCAGCTGGACTAGCGGGGGGGCAGGTGAGCAGTTCTTC.

Many counts were recorded for this clonotype. This sequence joins TRBV5-1 and TRBJ2-7; no clear D gene. CDR3 length equals 13 residues. CDR1 is SGHRS and CDR2 is YFSETQ in the germline V gene. Trimming took off 4 bases at V and 2 bases at J, with 10 bases between the two ends. The CDR3 DNA is TGCGCCAGCAGCGTTACTGAAACCTACGAGCAGTACTTC. Translated: CASSVTETYEQYF.

The gene calls are TRBV6-4 and TRBJ2-3, with D maybe TRBD2 (7 bases). The CDR3 totals 14 residues. The V gene's germline CDR1 is MRHNA and CDR2 SNTAGT. The ends were cut back, 3 bases at V and 4 bases at J, with 11 bases in the middle. The CDR3 DNA reads as TGTGCCAGCAGTGAAGGAGGGGGGGCAGATACGCAGTATTTT. Protein product: CASSEGGGADTQYF.

This rearrangement joins TRBV24-1 to TRBJ1-5; possibly TRBD1 for D (5 bases). Trimming left V 3 bases short and J 5 bases short, with 10 bases between. In germline, CDR1 is KGHDR, CDR2 SFDVKD. The CDR3 runs 14 residues. DNA for the CDR3: TGTGCCACCAGTGATCGGGGCTGGGATCAGCCCCAGCATTTT. Protein: CATSDRGWDQPQHF.

V usage is TRBV6-1 and J usage is TRBJ1-1, with TRBD1 as a possible D gene (5 bases). The germline V gene has CDR1 MNHNS and CDR2 SASEGT. V lost 5 bases to trimming and J lost 8 bases, with 18 bases between them. The CDR3 totals 14 residues. The CDR3 spells CASSRDGGVEEAFF. DNA for the CDR3: TGTGCCAGCAGTAGGGACGGGGGAGTGGAGGAAGCTTTCTTT.

This clonotype appeared many times. CDR3 nucleotides: TGCGCCAGCAGCCAAGCGGAGGGGGCTGGGGCCAACGTCCTGACTTTC. Translated, it gives CASSQAEGAGANVLTF. The V gene is TRBV4-3, the J gene TRBJ2-6; D possibly uses TRBD1 or TRBD2 (6 bases each). V lost 1 base to trimming and J lost 2 bases, with 9 bases between them. The CDR3 loop spans 16 amino acids. Germline lookup yields CDR1 LGHNA and CDR2 YSLEER.

This clonotype was recorded at least ten times. The chain is built from TRBV5-1 and TRBJ2-1; the D gene is possibly TRBD2 (5 bases). Trimming removed 0 bases from V and 8 bases from J, with 9 bases in between. The CDR3 is made up of 13 amino acids. Looked up from germline, CDR1 is SGHRS and CDR2 is YFSETQ. CDR3 coding DNA: TGCGCCAGCAGCTTGGAGCAGGAGGATGAGCAGTTCTTC. This sequence encodes CASSLEQEDEQFF. Full variable domain (remainder filled in from reference TRBV5-1 and TRBJ2-1): KAGVTQTPRYLIKTRGQQVTLSCSPISGHRSVSWYQQTPGQGLQFLFEYFSETQRNKGNFPGRFSGRQFSNSRSEMNVSTLELGDSALYLCASSLEQEDEQFFGPGTRLTVL.

CDR3 sequence: CASSGLGGFSTGELFF. In DNA form, the CDR3 reads TGTGCCAGCAGCGGACTAGGCGGGTTTTCCACCGGGGAGCTGTTTTTT. The chain recombines TRBV7-9 with TRBJ2-2; 7 bases are a match to TRBD2. V was clipped by 5 bases and J by 4 bases; unmatched bases: 10. The CDR3 sequence is 16 residues long. In germline, CDR1 is SEHNR, CDR2 FQNEAQ (reference sequence).

The rearrangement links TRBV27 to TRBJ2-3; D ambiguous. V was cut by 2 bases and J by 0 bases, with 18 bases left in between. Germline assignment: CDR1 MNHEY and CDR2 SMNVEV (reference sequence). CDR3 length: 18 residues. Here the CDR3 reads CASSLRHSTRPSTDTQYF. The DNA of the CDR3 is TGTGCCAGCAGTTTACGGCATTCTACCAGGCCTAGCACAGATACGCAGTATTTT.

This chain joins TRBV7-9 and TRBJ1-3, with 7 positions matching TRBD1. The CDR3 spans 19 residues. The trim removed 4 bases at V and 1 base at J, leaving 16 bases unmatched. CDR1 SEHNR and CDR2 FQNEAQ come from the germline V gene (reference sequence). CDR3 loop: CASSSNRGITLDSGNTIYF. In DNA, the CDR3 is TGTGCCAGCAGCTCGAACAGGGGAATTACCCTTGATTCTGGAAACACCATATATTTT.

The rearrangement links TRBV29-1 to TRBJ2-1, with D possibly being TRBD1 (5 bases). Germline V gives CDR1 SQVTM, CDR2 ANQGSEA. This CDR3 is 11 amino acids long. Written as DNA, the CDR3 is TGCACAGGGATTATGTACAATGAGCAGTTCTTC. Translated: CTGIMYNEQFF.

The V gene is TRBV7-9, the J gene TRBJ1-1, with no clear D. Germline V gene data show CDR1 as SEHNR and CDR2 as FQNEAQ (reference sequence). The CDR3 is made up of 13 amino acids. Trimming left V 4 bases short and J 0 bases short, with 6 bases between. The CDR3 reads CASSYDMNTEAFF. The CDR3 nucleotides are TGTGCCAGCAGCTACGACATGAACACTGAAGCTTTCTTT.

This rearrangement joins TRBV6-2 or TRBV6-3 to TRBJ1-1, with 7 positions matching TRBD1. This CDR3 region has 15 residues. The germline V gene has CDR1 MNHEY and CDR2 SVGEGT. J was trimmed by 0 bases and V by 1 base; bases with no gene match: 2. The CDR3 DNA reads as TGTGCCAGCAGTTACTACAGGGGACTGAACACTGAAGCTTTCTTT. Protein product: CASSYYRGLNTEAFF.

The gene calls are TRBV29-1 and TRBJ1-2; 9 bases are a match to TRBD1. V dropped 6 bases and J dropped 3; count of bases not matched to a gene: 5. From germline, CDR1 is SQVTM and CDR2 ANQGSEA. The CDR3 consists of 13 residues. The CDR3 DNA sequence: TGCAGCGTCGGGACAGGGATCGACTATGGCTACACCTTC. Residues: CSVGTGIDYGYTF.

The chain joins TRBV7-6 to TRBJ2-3; D is unclear. Germline CDR1 SGHVS, CDR2 FNYEAQ. The CDR3 contains 15 residues. Trimming pared 6 bases from V and 6 bases from J, leaving 19 bases between. CDR3 bases: TGTGCCAGCAGGCCGAGACCTCTTTTAGGGGATACGCAGTATTTT. It yields the protein CASRPRPLLGDTQYF.

This clonotype was seen at least ten times. This sequence joins TRBV28 and TRBJ1-6, with D unresolved. Trimming left V 5 bases short and J 0 bases short, with 5 bases between. The CDR3 covers 14 residues. Germline CDR1 is MDHEN and CDR2 is SYDVKM. CDR3 protein: CASSESSYNSPLHF. The CDR3 bases are TGTGCCAGCAGTGAGAGCTCCTATAATTCACCCCTCCACTTT. Looking up the rest from reference TRBV28 and TRBJ1-6 gives the full variable domain: DVKVTQSSRYLVKRTGEKVFLECVQDMDHENMFWYRQDPGLGLRLIYFSYDVKMKEKGDIPEGYSVSREKKERFSLILESASTNQTSMYLCASSESSYNSPLHFGNGTRLTVT.

This clonotype appeared a few times. The J gene is TRBJ1-1, the V gene TRBV28; D unclear. Looked up from germline, CDR1 is MDHEN and CDR2 is SYDVKM. Between the trimmed V and J ends, which lost 3 bases and 4 bases, there was a span of 9 bases. The CDR3 consists of 13 residues. The chain's CDR3 is CASSFPRPTEAFF. The CDR3 nucleotides read TGTGCCAGCAGTTTTCCCAGGCCCACTGAAGCTTTCTTT.

This clonotype was seen a few times. The chain is built from TRBV7-9 and TRBJ2-7; possible D gene TRBD2, 5 bases. V lost 6 bases, J lost 5 bases, and 14 bases lay in between. The CDR3 is made up of 13 amino acids. Germline loops: CDR1 SEHNR, CDR2 FQNEAQ (reference sequence). CDR3 in amino acids: CASRRARLNEQYF. The CDR3 region has the DNA TGTGCCAGCAGGAGGGCCAGGCTGAACGAGCAGTACTTC.

This clonotype came up many times. The chain is built from TRBV5-1 and TRBJ2-2; TRBD1 matches at 11 bases. This CDR3 is built from 18 residues. Germline loops: CDR1 SGHRS, CDR2 YFSETQ. Trimming cost V 7 bases and J 6 bases; bases outside gene matches: 17. CDR3 amino acids: CASLTTGTGGLSAGELFF. The CDR3 DNA is TGCGCCAGCCTCACCACCGGGACAGGGGGTCTGAGTGCCGGGGAGCTGTTTTTT.

This clonotype was recorded a few times. This chain joins TRBV7-2 and TRBJ2-5; 8 nucleotides match TRBD2. The V gene end was trimmed by 4 bases and the J gene end by 2 bases; junction bases not matched to a gene: 6. The CDR3 has 15 residues. CDR1 SGHTA and CDR2 FQGNSA come from the germline V gene. In DNA, the CDR3 is TGTGCCAGCAGCTGGGGACTAGGCTTTCAAGAGACCCAGTACTTC. Translating gives CASSWGLGFQETQYF.

This chain joins TRBV7-6 and TRBJ1-2, with D maybe TRBD1 (6 bases). The CDR3 sequence is 13 residues long. From germline, CDR1 is SGHVS and CDR2 FNYEAQ. Trimming left V 5 bases short and J 7 bases short, with 14 bases between. The CDR3 region has the DNA TGTGCCAGCAGCGCCGGACAGTTCGGTGGCTACACCTTC. Protein product: CASSAGQFGGYTF.

This clonotype was counted between two and nine times. The V gene is TRBV5-4, the J gene TRBJ2-3, with 7 positions matching TRBD1. J lost 1 base, V lost 6 bases, and 8 bases had no gene match. The V gene's germline CDR1 is SGHNT and CDR2 YYREEE (reference sequence). The CDR3 contains 15 residues. DNA of the CDR3: TGTGCCAGCATGTCTGGGGACAGCGGCACAGATACGCAGTATTTT. This sequence encodes CASMSGDSGTDTQYF.

This clonotype was counted at least ten times. The gene calls are TRBV6-5 and TRBJ2-3; TRBD2 matches 11 bases. Trimming cost V 5 bases and J 1 base; bases outside gene matches: 2. Per the germline V gene, CDR1 is MNHEY and CDR2 is SVGAGI. CDR3 size: 15 residues. CDR3 region: CASSIAGGGTDTQYF. The CDR3 DNA reads as TGTGCCAGCAGTATAGCGGGGGGGGGCACAGATACGCAGTATTTT.

The chain recombines TRBV24-1 with TRBJ2-3; a possible D gene is TRBD2 (6 bases). Germline V gene lookup returns CDR1 KGHDR and CDR2 SFDVKD. This CDR3 comprises 17 residues. V was trimmed by 3 bases and J by 5 bases, leaving 20 bases between them. The CDR3 DNA is TGTGCCACCAGTGATCCTCGTTTCGGGGAGGTGAAAGATACGCAGTATTTT. It codes for CATSDPRFGEVKDTQYF.

This clonotype was detected ten times or more. V is TRBV5-1 and J is TRBJ2-3, with 14 positions matching TRBD2. This CDR3 comprises 16 residues. The V gene end was trimmed by 3 bases and the J gene end by 3 bases; junction bases not matched to a gene: 3. CDR1 is SGHRS and CDR2 is YFSETQ in the germline V gene. As DNA, the CDR3 is TGCGCCAGCAGCTCGACTAGCGGGGGGGCAACAGATACGCAGTATTTT. Amino acid sequence: CASSSTSGGATDTQYF.

This clonotype was counted at least ten times. The chain recombines TRBV5-5 with TRBJ2-1, with D unresolved. The CDR3 length is 16 residues. The germline CDR1 and CDR2 sequences are SGHKS and YYEKEE (reference sequence). V lost 2 bases, J lost 2 bases, and 14 bases lay in between. CDR3 sequence: CASSFTGLNPYNEQFF. In DNA form, the CDR3 reads TGTGCCAGCAGCTTCACCGGCCTAAACCCCTACAATGAGCAGTTCTTC.